This TCR beta chain was sequenced in a study of Graves' ophthalmopathy and Graves' hyperthyroidism. As for the study in general: Peripheral blood (taken before any treatment) was collected at initial diagnosis.

Deletions cut 2 bases from V and 6 bases from J, with 32 bases between. Germline V gene lookup returns CDR1 LGHNT and CDR2 FRNRAP. The CDR3 runs to 20 residues. RNA transcripts were the template, and TCR beta CDR3 regions were amplified from them. RT-PCR in the first round used HTBI primers; a second-round multiplex PCR followed. TCRdb re-derived calls from the multiplex PCR reads in MiXCR, one entry per CDR3 protein. The sample gives about 210,000 distinct CDR3 sequences, roughly 29% of which show up once; approximately 9.6% is in the top ten. Findings and caveats of the study: Blood also contained most of the expanded thyroid clonotypes above 0.001 frequency. Ophthalmopathy versus stable hyperthyroidism: 13-signature model gave less than 90% sensitivity, roughly 81% specificity.

PBMCs were isolated by Ficoll-Paque density gradient centrifugation, using about 9.2 ml of fresh peripheral blood as the starting material. This clonotype was seen ten or more times. Antigen unknown. Sequencing was carried out using peripheral blood. V and J are TRBV12-5 and TRBJ2-7; possibly TRBD1 for D (7 bases). The receptor comes from a man aged 50-60 years with Graves' ophthalmopathy. The CDR3 sequence is CASGLPGDFDRARSLCEQYF. DNA for the CDR3: TGTGCTAGTGGTTTGCCTGGGGACTTTGACAGGGCCCGAAGTCTATGCGAGCAGTACTTC.